These 7 T cell receptor beta chains share one sample of origin, sequenced in a study of T cell repertoires in cytomegalovirus infection. Using its own MiXCR run on the reads, TCRdb lists one record per CDR3 protein. The sample contains roughly 250,000 distinct CDR3 sequences, roughly an eighth of which appear only once. Sequenced input: PBMCs. The receptors shown here come from a human donor in good health (CMV status not recorded). Some clones in this sample may be carry-over from other donors' samples.

The sample holds many counts of this clonotype. The rearrangement uses TRBV2 and TRBJ2-3, with 7 bases identical to TRBD2. The germline CDR1 and CDR2 sequences are SNHLY and FYNNEI. Trimming at V came to 8 bases and at J to 4 bases, leaving 9 bases not matched to a gene. The CDR3 has 14 residues. For the CDR3, the DNA is TGTGCCAGCGGGAAAGGACTAGAAGCAGATACGCAGTATTTT. It encodes CASGKGLEADTQYF. The whole variable domain, remainder taken from reference TRBV2 and TRBJ2-3, is EPEVTQTPSHQVTQMGQEVILRCVPISNHLYFYWYRQILGQKVEFLVSFYNNEISEKSEIFDDQFSVERPDGSNFTLKIRSTKLEDSAMYFCASGKGLEADTQYFGPGTRLTVL.

This clonotype appeared many times. The chain links TRBV27 to TRBJ1-6; D is possibly TRBD1 (6 bases). The length of the CDR3 is 15 residues. The V and J ends lost 5 bases and 12 bases respectively, with 20 bases between them. Germline CDR1 and CDR2: MNHEY and SMNVEV (reference sequence). CDR3 DNA sequence: TGTGCCAGCAGTACACGAACAGGGAGGTATATACCCCTCCACTTT. Encoded protein: CASSTRTGRYIPLHF.

This chain joins TRBV20-1 and TRBJ1-1; D uncertain. V was pared by 4 bases and J by 7 bases, with 16 bases between. Germline lookup yields CDR1 DFQATT and CDR2 SNEGSKA (reference sequence). This CDR3 region has 13 residues. DNA of the CDR3: TGCAGTGCTATGCCCCATGGCACCAGTGAAGCTTTCTTT. The encoded protein is CSAMPHGTSEAFF.

This clonotype showed up just a few times. The chain joins TRBV6-6 to TRBJ2-1, with 8 bases fitting TRBD2. Germline V lookup: CDR1 MNHNY, CDR2 SVGAGI (reference sequence). This CDR3 has 15 amino acids. J was trimmed by 2 bases and V by 2 bases; bases with no gene match: 2. The CDR3 nucleotides read TGTGCCAGCAGTTACGACGGGGGGGCCTACAATGAGCAGTTCTTC. This codes for CASSYDGGAYNEQFF.

In its sample, this clonotype was seen many times. The chain uses TRBV7-2 and TRBJ2-1, with D uncertain. The CDR3 spans 15 residues. In germline, CDR1 is SGHTA, CDR2 FQGNSA. V gave up 5 bases and J gave up 6 bases, with 17 bases separating them. The CDR3 sequence is CASSARALMGNEQFF. For the CDR3, the DNA is TGTGCCAGCAGCGCCCGGGCACTTATGGGCAATGAGCAGTTCTTC. Based on the CDR3 plus reference TRBV7-2 and TRBJ2-1, the full variable domain is GAGVSQSPSNKVTEKGKDVELRCDPISGHTALYWYRQSLGQGLEFLIYFQGNSAPDKSGLPSDRFSAERTGGSVSTLTIQRTQQEDSAVYLCASSARALMGNEQFFGPGTRLTVL.

This clonotype appeared a few times. This rearrangement joins TRBV20-1 to TRBJ2-3, with 8 bases identical to TRBD2. This CDR3 region has 14 residues. V shed 6 bases and J 1 base; nucleotides not matched to a gene: 6. The germline V gene encodes CDR1 DFQATT and CDR2 SNEGSKA (reference sequence). The CDR3 nucleotides are TGCAGTGCGGTAGCGGGAAAGCGCACAGATACGCAGTATTTT. It codes for CSAVAGKRTDTQYF.

This clonotype came up many times. The CDR3 DNA reads TGTGCCAGCAGCTCACAGGGTGGCCCTGGGGCCAACGTCCTGACTTTC. Translated: CASSSQGGPGANVLTF. V usage is TRBV7-9 and J usage is TRBJ2-6; D might be TRBD1 (6 bases). V was trimmed by 4 bases and J by 2 bases, leaving 12 bases between them. Germline V gives CDR1 SEHNR, CDR2 FQNEAQ (reference sequence). The CDR3 is 16 amino acids.